These 8 T cell receptor beta chains were sequenced from one sample in a study of human T cells and chemical hapten exposure. Each CDR3 protein is one row after TCRdb ran MiXCR on the RACE reads. The sample lists 75,000 to 100,000 distinct CDR3 sequences, 9.3% occurring once. Specified time point: patch test 2, 6 weeks after DPC sensitization. This sample's treatment: therapeutic diphenylcyclopropenone sensitization with weekly scalp DPC. The specimen comprised whole blood, sampled in connection with sensitization to the hapten diphenylcyclopropenone (DPC). All receptors come from a woman in her 40s with alopecia areata. Some clones in this sample may be carry-over from other donors' samples.

This clonotype was recorded a few times. The J gene is TRBJ1-2, the V gene TRBV21-1; the table calls TRBD1, which could not be checked here. TRBV21-1 is noted as a pseudogene. The CDR3 extends over 15 amino acids. CDR3 coding DNA: TGTGCCAGCACCCTAAGGGGACGGAAGAACTATGGCTACACCTTC. It is translated as CASTLRGRKNYGYTF.

This clonotype was counted ten times or more. The chain is built from TRBV2 and TRBJ1-5; D uncertain. The CDR3 covers 12 residues. Germline V CDR1 and CDR2: SNHLY, FYNNEI. V was pared by 7 bases and J by 2 bases, with 6 bases between. The CDR3 protein is CASTRGNQPQHF. DNA for the CDR3: TGTGCCAGCACCCGGGGCAATCAGCCCCAGCATTTT.

This rearrangement joins TRBV27 to TRBJ1-1; no definite D call. The CDR3 length is 11 residues. Trimming shortened V by 3 bases and J by 8 bases, and 7 bases separated the two germline ends. In germline, CDR1 is MNHEY, CDR2 SMNVEV (reference sequence). The CDR3 nucleotides read TGTGCCAGCAGTTTGTTTAAGGAAGCTTTCTTT. It yields the protein CASSLFKEAFF.

This clonotype has more than one count but fewer than ten. This rearrangement joins TRBV3-1 to TRBJ2-6; D gene uncertain. This CDR3 comprises 17 residues. The V gene lost 4 bases and the J gene lost 0 bases, with 13 bases spanning the gap. Germline V lookup: CDR1 LGHDT, CDR2 YNNKEL (reference sequence). The CDR3 bases are TGTGCCAGCAGCCCAGGCGCCTTGGGCTCTGGGGCCAACGTCCTGACTTTC. Protein: CASSPGALGSGANVLTF.

V usage is TRBV20-1 and J usage is TRBJ1-2; no clear D. CDR3 length: 13 amino acids. CDR1 and CDR2 (germline): DFQATT, SNEGSKA (reference sequence). V was cut by 2 bases and J by 2 bases, with 9 bases left in between. Written as DNA, the CDR3 is TGCAGTGCTAGAAATGGACGGAACTATGGCTACACCTTC. Its protein is CSARNGRNYGYTF.

This clonotype appeared a few times. This rearrangement joins TRBV14 to TRBJ2-7; 8 bases fit TRBD1. The CDR3 sequence is 21 residues long. Germline V gene sequence: CDR1 SGHDN, CDR2 FVKESK. With 4 bases clipped from V and 7 bases from J, the junction kept 30 bases outside the gene matches. The CDR3, as DNA: TGTGCCAGCAGCCCCGGTCAGGGGGCGCGATCCCACCCCTTATACCAACGAGAGCAGTACTTC. It specifies CASSPGQGARSHPLYQREQYF. The variable domain in full, with the rest retrieved from reference TRBV14 and TRBJ2-7, is EAGVTQFPSHSVIEKGQTVTLRCDPISGHDNLYWYRRVMGKEIKFLLHFVKESKQDESGMPNNRFLAERTGGTYSTLKVQPAELEDSGVYFCASSPGQGARSHPLYQREQYFGPGTRLTVT.

The rearrangement joins TRBV20-1 to TRBJ1-5; D call uncertain. The CDR3 is 12 residues long. V was clipped by 3 bases and J by 3 bases, with 6 bases between them. Per germline, CDR1 DFQATT and CDR2 SNEGSKA (reference sequence). CDR3 region: CSASGNNQPQHF. CDR3 sequence (DNA): TGCAGTGCTAGCGGGAACAATCAGCCCCAGCATTTT.

This clonotype was found many times. J is TRBJ2-7 and V is TRBV5-1; TRBD2 aligns across 7 bases. Germline assignment: CDR1 SGHRS and CDR2 YFSETQ. The CDR3 consists of 13 residues. After removal of 4 bases from V and 6 bases from J, the junction contained 7 bases not matched to a gene. CDR3 in DNA: TGCGCCAGCAGCCCGGGACTACTATCCGAGCAGTACTTC. This gives the protein CASSPGLLSEQYF.